This TCR beta chain was recovered during a study of blood T cell repertoires in COVID-19. About the research overall: Acute-phase and convalescent COVID-19 samples originated in the United States, Italy and Spain. The cDNA or gDNA used as material had been derived from T cells, B-cell-depleted T cells, or PBMCs.

Trimming took off 9 bases at V and 1 base at J, with 19 bases between the two ends. CDR1 SGHVS and CDR2 FQNEAQ come from the germline V gene. The CDR3 runs 16 residues. Authors' methods: Amplification of reference gene primers was used by the study to estimate nucleated cell counts. Using immunoSEQ multiplex PCR, the repertoire was profiled, and TCRdb retains in-frame clones only, with some absent. The DNA gave D and trimming, while V, J and clone size come from that table. Among roughly 150,000 clones listed, roughly 85% were seen once. This clone was counted once. Specimen: peripheral blood. This receptor was obtained from a woman of 80 years or more with acute or convalescent COVID-19. The rearrangement uses TRBV7-8 and TRBJ1-3; D call uncertain. The CDR3 spells CARDYGVFQSGNTIYF. In DNA form, the CDR3 reads TGTGCCAGAGACTACGGGGTTTTCCAGTCTGGAAACACCATATATTTT.